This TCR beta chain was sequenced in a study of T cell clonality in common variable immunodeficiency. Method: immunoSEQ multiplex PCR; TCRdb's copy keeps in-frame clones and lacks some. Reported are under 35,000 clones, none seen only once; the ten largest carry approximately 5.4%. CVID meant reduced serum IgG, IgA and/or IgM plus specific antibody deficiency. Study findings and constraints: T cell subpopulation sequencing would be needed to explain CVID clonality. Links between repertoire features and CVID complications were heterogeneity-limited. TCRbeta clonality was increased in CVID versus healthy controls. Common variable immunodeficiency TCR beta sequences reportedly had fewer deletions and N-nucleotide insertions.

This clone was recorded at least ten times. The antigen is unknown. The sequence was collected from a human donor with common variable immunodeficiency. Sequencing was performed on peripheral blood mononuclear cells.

CDR3 region: CAIRPGEPLQAFF. Incomplete CDR3 DNA: TGTGCCATCAGACCAGGGGAGCCTCTCCAA. V usage is TRBV10-3 and J usage is TRBJ1-1; D may be TRBD1 (6 bases). From the germline J gene comes the end of the CDR3, since the read stops 3 residues before it. CDR1 is ENHRY, CDR2 SYGVKD, per germline. The CDR3 totals 13 residues.